This TCR beta chain was sequenced during a study of T cell repertoires in cytomegalovirus infection. For the study at large: Selected CMV epitopes included recently identified HLA-C-restricted ones as well as well-studied HLA-B-restricted ones. Public TCR beta signatures marked donors with CMV infection and the matching HLA.

MiXCR, applied by TCRdb to the reads, yields one record per CDR3 protein. The sample has 570,000 or so distinct CDR3 sequences, about 39% seen once. V shed 2 bases, J shed 1 base, and the junction held 7 bases outside the gene matches. The germline V gene encodes CDR1 SQVTM and CDR2 ANQGSEA. The CDR3 consists of 15 residues. In regard to this clonotype: As yet, its antigen is unknown.

Findings and caveats of the study: Of the TCR beta families, the public ones yielded a cumulative frequency that identified carriers of CMV plus the relevant HLA. Ex vivo, HLA-C-restricted CMV-specific TCR beta clonotypes prevailed over the rest of the response.

The TCR sequence derives from a human donor in good health (CMV status not recorded). Some clones in this sample may be carry-over from other donors' samples. The chain carries TRBV29-1 and TRBJ2-7; TRBD2 matches at 8 bases. The sequencing used cultured PBMCs, collected from culture after CMV antigen stimulation. The CDR3, as DNA: TGCAGCGTTGAACTAGCGGGTAGTGGTTCCTACGAGCAGTACTTC. As protein: CSVELAGSGSYEQYF.